Presented here are 10 T cell receptor beta chains from one specimen sequenced in a study of cytomegalovirus exposure and HLA in healthy donors. The primer mix had 60 Vbeta and 13 Jbeta primers. Assay: immunoSEQ multiplex PCR; the TCRdb copy retains only in-frame clones and omits some. Of 130,000 or so clones in the sample, 81% are singletons; the top ten hold about 2%. Specimen: PBMCs. The receptors were gathered from a man younger than 35 in good health and CMV-seronegative.

The V gene is TRBV2, the J gene TRBJ2-3; 15 bases agree with TRBD2. Germline V gene sequence: CDR1 SNHLY, CDR2 FYNNEI. Trimming took 6 bases from V and 6 from J; bases not matched to a gene: 4. This CDR3 comprises 15 residues. CDR3 coding DNA: TGTGCCAGCAGCCCCGGGACTAGCGGGGGGGATACGCAGTATTTT. Its translation: CASSPGTSGGDTQYF.

V is TRBV7-9 and J is TRBJ2-7, with TRBD2 matching over 15 bases. J was trimmed by 0 bases and V by 5 bases; bases with no gene match: 5. CDR3 length: 17 amino acids. Germline CDR1 and CDR2: SEHNR and FQNEAQ (reference sequence). The CDR3 sequence: CASSPGLAGGSSYEQYF. DNA of the CDR3: TGTGCCAGCAGCCCGGGACTAGCGGGGGGAAGCTCCTACGAGCAGTACTTC.

This clone has only a few counts. This chain uses TRBV7-8 with TRBJ2-7; 7 bases map to TRBD1. Germline CDR1 and CDR2: SGHVS and FQNEAQ. The CDR3 spans 14 residues. The V segment lost 3 bases and the J segment 0 bases; nucleotides outside the gene matches: 2. The CDR3 DNA follows: TGTGCCAGCAGCTTGACAGGGACCTCCTACGAGCAGTACTTC. Its translation is CASSLTGTSYEQYF.

This rearrangement joins TRBV10-2 to TRBJ2-7; 10 bases line up with TRBD1. This CDR3 contains 15 residues. With V trimmed by 4 bases and J by 4 bases, 7 bases remained unmatched. The V gene's germline CDR1 is WSHSY and CDR2 SAAADI. The CDR3 protein is CASSGPGQGTYEQYF. In DNA, the CDR3 is TGCGCCAGCAGTGGGCCGGGACAGGGGACATACGAGCAGTACTTC.

This clone was observed a single time. The rearrangement uses TRBV9 and TRBJ2-7; weak D call: TRBD2 (5 bases). The germline V gene has CDR1 SGDLS and CDR2 YYNGEE. V was shortened by 4 bases and J by 5 bases, with 16 bases between the two germline ends. The CDR3 is 14 amino acids. CDR3 sequence reads: CASSPQLALNEQYF. The CDR3 DNA reads TGTGCCAGCAGCCCCCAGCTAGCTCTAAACGAGCAGTACTTC. Filled out from reference TRBV9 and TRBJ2-7, the complete variable domain reads DSGVTQTPKHLITATGQRVTLRCSPRSGDLSVYWYQQSLDQGLQFLIQYYNGEERAKGNILERFSAQQFPDLHSELNLSSLELGDSALYFCASSPQLALNEQYFGPGTRLTVT.

V usage is TRBV6-6 and J usage is TRBJ1-5; D gene ambiguous. This CDR3 spans 12 amino acids. V lost 5 bases and J 5 bases, leaving 7 bases between the germline ends. Germline CDR1 MNHNY, CDR2 SVGAGI (reference sequence). The DNA for the CDR3 is TGTGCCAGCAGTACCGACTATCAGCCCCAGCATTTT. Translation: CASSTDYQPQHF.

This clone was observed a handful of times. The chain has TRBV29-1 and TRBJ1-2; no firm D call. Trimming removed 6 bases at V and 5 bases at J, with 10 bases between. This CDR3 spans 11 amino acids. Per the germline V gene, CDR1 is SQVTM and CDR2 is ANQGSEA. Here the CDR3 reads CSVATKYGYTF. The CDR3 DNA is TGCAGCGTCGCGACAAAGTATGGCTACACCTTC. Full variable domain (outside the CDR3, taken from reference TRBV29-1 and TRBJ1-2): SAVISQKPSRDICQRGTSLTIQCQVDSQVTMMFWYRQQPGQSLTLIATANQGSEATYESGFVIDKFPISRPNLTFSTLTVSNMSPEDSSIYLCSVATKYGYTFGSGTRLTVV.

The V and J genes are TRBV7-2 and TRBJ1-5; D gene uncertain. The V end lost 5 bases, the J end lost 4 bases, and 15 bases lay between the germline ends. Germline V gene data show CDR1 as SGHTA and CDR2 as FQGNSA. There are 15 residues in the CDR3. For the CDR3, the DNA is TGTGCCAGCAGCCCGAGCCCCCTGAGGAATCAGCCCCAGCATTTT. Residues: CASSPSPLRNQPQHF.

This sequence joins TRBV11-3 and TRBJ1-1; D is uncertain. Germline CDR1 is SGHNT and CDR2 is YENEEA. The CDR3 extends over 13 amino acids. Trimming cost V 4 bases and J 5 bases, with 11 bases left between them. The CDR3 DNA reads TGTGCCAGCAGCTCGAGGGTCTGGACTGAAGCTTTCTTT. Amino acid sequence: CASSSRVWTEAFF.

V is TRBV2 and J is TRBJ1-2; a weak D match, TRBD1 (6 bases). Germline loops: CDR1 SNHLY, CDR2 FYNNEI. Between the trimmed V and J ends, which lost 3 bases and 4 bases, there was a span of 12 bases. CDR3 length: 14 residues. CDR3 sequence reads: CASSDPYRVYGYTF. In DNA, the CDR3 is TGTGCCAGCAGTGATCCTTACAGGGTCTATGGCTACACCTTC.